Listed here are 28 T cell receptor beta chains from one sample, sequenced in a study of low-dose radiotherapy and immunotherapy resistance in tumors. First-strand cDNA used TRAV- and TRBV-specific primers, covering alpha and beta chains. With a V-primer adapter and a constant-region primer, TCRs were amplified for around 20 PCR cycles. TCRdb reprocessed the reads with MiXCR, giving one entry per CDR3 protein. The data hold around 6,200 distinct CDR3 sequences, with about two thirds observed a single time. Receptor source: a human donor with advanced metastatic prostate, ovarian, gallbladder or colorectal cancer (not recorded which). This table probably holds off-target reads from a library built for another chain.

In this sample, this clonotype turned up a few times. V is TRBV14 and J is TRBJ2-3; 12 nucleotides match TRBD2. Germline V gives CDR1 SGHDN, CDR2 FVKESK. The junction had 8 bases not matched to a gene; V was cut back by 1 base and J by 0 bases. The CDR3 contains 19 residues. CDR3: CASSQGLAGEEPSTDTQYF. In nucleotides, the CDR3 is TGTGCCAGCAGCCAAGGACTAGCGGGAGAGGAGCCGAGCACAGATACGCAGTATTTT.

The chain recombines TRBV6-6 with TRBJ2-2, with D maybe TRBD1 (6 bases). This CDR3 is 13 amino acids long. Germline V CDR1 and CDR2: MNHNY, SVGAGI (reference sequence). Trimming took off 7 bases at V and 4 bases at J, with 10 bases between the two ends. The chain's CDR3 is CASNTGITGELFF. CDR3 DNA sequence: TGTGCCAGCAATACAGGGATCACCGGGGAGCTGTTTTTT.

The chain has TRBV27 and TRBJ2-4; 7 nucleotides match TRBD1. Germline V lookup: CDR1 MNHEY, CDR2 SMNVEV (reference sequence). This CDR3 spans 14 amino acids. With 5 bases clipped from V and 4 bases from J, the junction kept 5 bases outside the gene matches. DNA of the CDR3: TGTGCCAGCAGTGTGGGACAGCCAAAAAACATTCAGTACTTC. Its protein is CASSVGQPKNIQYF.

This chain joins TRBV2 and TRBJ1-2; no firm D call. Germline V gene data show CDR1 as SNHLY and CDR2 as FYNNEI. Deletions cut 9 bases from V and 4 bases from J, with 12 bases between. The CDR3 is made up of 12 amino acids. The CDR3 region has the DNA TGTGCCAGTCACCGAATAACCTATGGCTACACCTTC. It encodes CASHRITYGYTF.

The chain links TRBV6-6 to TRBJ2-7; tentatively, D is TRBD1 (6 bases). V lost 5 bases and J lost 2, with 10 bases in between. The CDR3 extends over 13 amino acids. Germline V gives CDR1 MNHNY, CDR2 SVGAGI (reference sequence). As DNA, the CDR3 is TGTGCCAGCAGTAGACAGGTCACCTACGAGCAGTACTTC. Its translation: CASSRQVTYEQYF.

The CDR3 region is CASSLDGSNEKLFF. CDR3 DNA sequence: TGTGCCAGCAGCTTAGATGGGTCTAATGAAAAACTGTTTTTT. This chain links TRBV7-9 with TRBJ1-4; no clear D. V shed 1 base and J shed 3 bases, with 6 bases lying between them. Germline V gene lookup returns CDR1 SEHNR and CDR2 FQNEAQ (reference sequence). The CDR3 has 14 residues.

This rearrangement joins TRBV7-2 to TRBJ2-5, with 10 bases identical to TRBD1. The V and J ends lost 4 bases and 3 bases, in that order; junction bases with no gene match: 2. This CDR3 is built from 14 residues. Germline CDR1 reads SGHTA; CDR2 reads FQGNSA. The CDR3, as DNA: TGTGCCAGCAGCTCGACAGGGGGCAAAGAGACCCAGTACTTC. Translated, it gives CASSSTGGKETQYF.

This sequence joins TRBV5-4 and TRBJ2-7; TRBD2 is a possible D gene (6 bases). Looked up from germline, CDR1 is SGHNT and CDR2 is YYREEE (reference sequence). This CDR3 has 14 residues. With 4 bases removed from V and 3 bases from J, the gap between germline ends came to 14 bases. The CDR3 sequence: CASSPAGKGYEQYF. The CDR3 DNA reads TGTGCCAGCAGCCCGGCGGGGAAAGGCTACGAGCAGTACTTC.

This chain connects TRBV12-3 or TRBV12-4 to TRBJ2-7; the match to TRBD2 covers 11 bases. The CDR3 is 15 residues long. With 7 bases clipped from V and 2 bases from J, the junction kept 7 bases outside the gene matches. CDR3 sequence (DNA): TGTGCCAGCAAATCGGGACTAGCGGATACCTACGAGCAGTACTTC. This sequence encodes CASKSGLADTYEQYF.

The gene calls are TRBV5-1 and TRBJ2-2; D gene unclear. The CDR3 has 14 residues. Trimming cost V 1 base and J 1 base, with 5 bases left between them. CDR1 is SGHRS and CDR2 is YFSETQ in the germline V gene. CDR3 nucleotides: TGCGCCAGCAGCTTGTCAGGGAACACCGGGGAGCTGTTTTTT. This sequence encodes CASSLSGNTGELFF.

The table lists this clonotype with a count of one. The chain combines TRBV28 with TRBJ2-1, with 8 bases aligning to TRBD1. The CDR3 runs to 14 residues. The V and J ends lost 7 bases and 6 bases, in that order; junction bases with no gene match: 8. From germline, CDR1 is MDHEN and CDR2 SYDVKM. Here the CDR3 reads CASTLGDRTNEQFF. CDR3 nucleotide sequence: TGTGCCAGCACCTTAGGGGACAGGACCAATGAGCAGTTCTTC.

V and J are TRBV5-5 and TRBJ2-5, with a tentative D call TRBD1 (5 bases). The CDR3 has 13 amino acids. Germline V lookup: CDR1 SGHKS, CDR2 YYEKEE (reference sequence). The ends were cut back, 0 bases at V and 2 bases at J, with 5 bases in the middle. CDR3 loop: CASSLGQQETQYF. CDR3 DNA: TGTGCCAGCAGCTTGGGACAGCAAGAGACCCAGTACTTC.

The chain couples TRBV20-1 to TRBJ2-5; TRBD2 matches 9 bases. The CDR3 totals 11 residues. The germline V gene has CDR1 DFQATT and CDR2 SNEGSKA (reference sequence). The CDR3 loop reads CRVAGEETQYF. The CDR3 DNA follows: TGCAGGGTAGCGGGAGAAGAGACCCAGTACTTC.

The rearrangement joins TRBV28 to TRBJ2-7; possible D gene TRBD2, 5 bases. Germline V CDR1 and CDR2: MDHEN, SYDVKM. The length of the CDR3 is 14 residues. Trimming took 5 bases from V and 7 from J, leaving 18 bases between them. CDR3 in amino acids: CASSPSSPLGEQYF. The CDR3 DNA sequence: TGTGCCAGCAGTCCGTCTAGCCCCTTGGGGGAGCAGTACTTC.

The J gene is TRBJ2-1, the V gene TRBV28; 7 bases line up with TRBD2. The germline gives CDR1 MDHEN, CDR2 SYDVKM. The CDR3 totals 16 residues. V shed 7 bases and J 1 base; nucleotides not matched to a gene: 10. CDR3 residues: CASKTAGRSSYNEQFF. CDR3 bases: TGTGCCAGCAAAACGGCCGGGAGGAGTTCCTACAATGAGCAGTTCTTC.

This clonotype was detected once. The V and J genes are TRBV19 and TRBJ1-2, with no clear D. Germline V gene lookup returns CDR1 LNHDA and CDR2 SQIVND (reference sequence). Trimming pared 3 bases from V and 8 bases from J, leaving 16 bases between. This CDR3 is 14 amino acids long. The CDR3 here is CASSMRSLLSGYTF. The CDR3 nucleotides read TGTGCCAGTAGTATGAGGTCTCTCCTGTCGGGCTACACCTTC.

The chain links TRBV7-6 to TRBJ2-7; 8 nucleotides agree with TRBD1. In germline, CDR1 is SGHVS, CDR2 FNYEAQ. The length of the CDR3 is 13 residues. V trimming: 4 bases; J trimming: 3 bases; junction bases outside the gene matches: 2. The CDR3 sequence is CASSSGTGYEQYF. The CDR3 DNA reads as TGTGCCAGCAGCTCCGGGACAGGCTACGAGCAGTACTTC.

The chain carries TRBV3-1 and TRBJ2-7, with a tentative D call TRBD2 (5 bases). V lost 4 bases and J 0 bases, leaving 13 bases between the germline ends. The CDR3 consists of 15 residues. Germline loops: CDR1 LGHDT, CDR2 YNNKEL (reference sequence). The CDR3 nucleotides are TGTGCCAGCAGCCCTGGACCGGGGAGCTCCTACGAGCAGTACTTC. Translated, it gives CASSPGPGSSYEQYF.

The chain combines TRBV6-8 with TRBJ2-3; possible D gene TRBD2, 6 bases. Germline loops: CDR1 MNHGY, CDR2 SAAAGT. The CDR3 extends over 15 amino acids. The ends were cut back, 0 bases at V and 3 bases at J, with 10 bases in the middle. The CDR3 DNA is TGTGCCAGCAGTTACTCGCCGGGGGAGACAGATACGCAGTATTTT. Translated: CASSYSPGETDTQYF.

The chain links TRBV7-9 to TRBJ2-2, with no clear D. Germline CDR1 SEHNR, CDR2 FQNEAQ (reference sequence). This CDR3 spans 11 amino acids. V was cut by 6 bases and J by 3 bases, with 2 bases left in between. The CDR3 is CASSHTGELFF. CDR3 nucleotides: TGTGCCAGCAGTCACACCGGGGAGCTGTTTTTT.

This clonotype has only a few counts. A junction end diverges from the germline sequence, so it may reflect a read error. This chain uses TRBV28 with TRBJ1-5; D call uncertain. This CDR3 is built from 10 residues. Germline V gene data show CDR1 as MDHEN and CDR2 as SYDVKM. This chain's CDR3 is CQAGNQPQHF. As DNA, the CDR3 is TGCCAAGCGGGCAATCAGCCCCAGCATTTT.

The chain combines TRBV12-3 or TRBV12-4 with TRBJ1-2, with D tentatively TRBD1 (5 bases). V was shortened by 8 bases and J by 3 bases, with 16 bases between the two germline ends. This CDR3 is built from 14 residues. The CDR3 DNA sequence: TGTGCCAGCCGCCCCGGGGGGGTCGACTATGGCTACACCTTC. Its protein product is CASRPGGVDYGYTF.

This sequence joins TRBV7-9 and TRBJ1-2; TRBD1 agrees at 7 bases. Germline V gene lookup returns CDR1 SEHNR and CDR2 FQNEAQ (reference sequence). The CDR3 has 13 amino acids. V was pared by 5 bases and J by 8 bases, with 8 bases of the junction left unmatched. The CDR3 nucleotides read TGTGCCAGCAGCCACACGACAGGGAAAGGCTACACCTTC. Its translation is CASSHTTGKGYTF. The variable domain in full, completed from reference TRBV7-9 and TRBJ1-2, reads DTGVSQNPRHKITKRGQNVTFRCDPISEHNRLYWYRQTLGQGPEFLTYFQNEAQLEKSRLLSDRFSAERPKGSFSTLEIQRTEQGDSAMYLCASSHTTGKGYTFGSGTRLTVV.

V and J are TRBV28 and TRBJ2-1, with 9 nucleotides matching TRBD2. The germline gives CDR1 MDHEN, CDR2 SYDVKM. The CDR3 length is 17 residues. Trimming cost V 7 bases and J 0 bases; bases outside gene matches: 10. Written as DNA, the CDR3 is TGTGCCAGCACCTCAAGCGGGAGGCCGAGCTCCTACAATGAGCAGTTCTTC. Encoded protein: CASTSSGRPSSYNEQFF. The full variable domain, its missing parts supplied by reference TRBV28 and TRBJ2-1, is DVKVTQSSRYLVKRTGEKVFLECVQDMDHENMFWYRQDPGLGLRLIYFSYDVKMKEKGDIPEGYSVSREKKERFSLILESASTNQTSMYLCASTSSGRPSSYNEQFFGPGTRLTVL.

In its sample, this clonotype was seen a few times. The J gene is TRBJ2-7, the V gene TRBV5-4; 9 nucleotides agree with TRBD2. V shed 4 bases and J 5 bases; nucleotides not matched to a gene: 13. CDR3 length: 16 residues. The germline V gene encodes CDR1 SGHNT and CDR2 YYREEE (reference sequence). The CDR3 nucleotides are TGTGCCAGCAGCAGAGGGCCTAGCGGGGAATCAAACGAGCAGTACTTC. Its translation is CASSRGPSGESNEQYF.

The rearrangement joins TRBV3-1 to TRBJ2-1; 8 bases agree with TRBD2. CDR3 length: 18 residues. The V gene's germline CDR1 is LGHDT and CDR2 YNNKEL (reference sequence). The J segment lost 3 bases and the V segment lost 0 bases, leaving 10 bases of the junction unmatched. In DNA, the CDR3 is TGTGCCAGCAGCCAAGAGGCCCGGCGGGGGGCTTACTACAATGAGCAGTTCTTC. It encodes CASSQEARRGAYYNEQFF.

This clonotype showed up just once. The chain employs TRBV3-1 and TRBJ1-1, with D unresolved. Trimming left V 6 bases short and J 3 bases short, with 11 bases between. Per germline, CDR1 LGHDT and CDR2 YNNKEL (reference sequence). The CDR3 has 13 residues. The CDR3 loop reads CASSDSLDTEAFF. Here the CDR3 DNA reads TGTGCCAGCAGTGACTCGCTAGACACTGAAGCTTTCTTT.

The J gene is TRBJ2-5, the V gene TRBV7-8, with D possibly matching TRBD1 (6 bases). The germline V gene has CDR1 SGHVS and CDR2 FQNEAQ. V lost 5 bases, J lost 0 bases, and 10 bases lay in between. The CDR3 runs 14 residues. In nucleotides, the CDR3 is TGTGCCAGCAGCCTCGGACAGCACCAAGAGACCCAGTACTTC. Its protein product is CASSLGQHQETQYF.